This passage covers 9 T cell receptor beta chains from one sample sequenced in a study of T-cell reconstitution after alpha-beta-depleted transplantation in children. This sample's TCRbeta library carried unique molecular identifier barcodes. TCRdb re-derived calls from the PCR reads in MiXCR, one entry per CDR3 protein. The table includes hundreds of thousands of distinct CDR3 sequences, 12% detected once. The source material was PBMCs from the stem cell graft donor, sampled from the stem cell graft. These receptors were collected from a human donor who donated a stem cell graft to a child with acute lymphoblastic leukemia.

In this sample, this clonotype turned up a few times. The chain carries TRBV24-1 and TRBJ2-6, with 9 bases lining up with TRBD1. The CDR3 covers 17 residues. V lost 10 bases, J lost 0 bases, and 9 bases stayed unmatched. CDR1 and CDR2 (germline): KGHDR, SFDVKD. CDR3 protein: CATAQGAIGSGANVLTF. The DNA for the CDR3 is TGTGCCACTGCACAGGGGGCGATCGGCTCTGGGGCCAACGTCCTGACTTTC.

There are many counts of this clonotype. The chain is built from TRBV18 and TRBJ1-6; the D is unclear. Germline V gives CDR1 KGHSH, CDR2 LQKENI. V was cut by 3 bases and J by 9 bases, with 9 bases left in between. This CDR3 contains 13 residues. The CDR3 bases are TGTGCCAGCTCACCGGAAAGGACTTCACCCCTCCACTTT. Encoded protein: CASSPERTSPLHF.

Ten or more counts support this clonotype. The V and J genes are TRBV5-1 and TRBJ2-7; no clear D gene. Germline V gives CDR1 SGHRS, CDR2 YFSETQ. The V end was cut by 4 bases, the J end by 2 bases, with 16 bases between. The CDR3 loop spans 15 amino acids. The chain's CDR3 is CASSGSSPFPYEQYF. In DNA form, the CDR3 reads TGCGCCAGCAGCGGTAGCTCGCCTTTCCCCTACGAGCAGTACTTC.

This clonotype has a count of ten or more. This rearrangement joins TRBV10-3 to TRBJ2-2; 12 bases match TRBD1. The CDR3 runs to 14 residues. The ends lost 8 bases at V and 5 bases at J; junction bases unmatched: 3. Germline V CDR1 and CDR2: ENHRY, SYGVKD. The CDR3 here is CAIGGQGATGELFF. The CDR3 DNA is TGTGCCATCGGGGGACAGGGGGCAACCGGGGAGCTGTTTTTT.

This clonotype showed up many times. The chain combines TRBV20-1 with TRBJ2-3; 8 bases align to TRBD1. Looked up from germline, CDR1 is DFQATT and CDR2 is SNEGSKA (reference sequence). The J segment lost 5 bases and the V segment lost 8 bases, leaving 15 bases of the junction unmatched. The CDR3 contains 15 residues. The DNA of the CDR3 is TGCAGTCAGAAAGGCCCAGGGGGCTTTGGAGATACGCAGTATTTT. Its translation is CSQKGPGGFGDTQYF.

This chain links TRBV9 with TRBJ1-5; TRBD1 might be the D (6 bases). Deletions cut 7 bases from V and 1 base from J, with 12 bases between. Per germline, CDR1 SGDLS and CDR2 YYNGEE. The CDR3 loop spans 14 amino acids. Here the CDR3 DNA reads TGTGCCAGCGGGGGGCCCTGGAGCAATCAGCCCCAGCATTTT. It is translated as CASGGPWSNQPQHF. Variable domain in full (rest from reference TRBV9 and TRBJ1-5): DSGVTQTPKHLITATGQRVTLRCSPRSGDLSVYWYQQSLDQGLQFLIQYYNGEERAKGNILERFSAQQFPDLHSELNLSSLELGDSALYFCASGGPWSNQPQHFGDGTRLSIL.

The sample holds a few counts of this clonotype. The V gene is TRBV28, the J gene TRBJ2-2, with D unclear. In germline, CDR1 is MDHEN, CDR2 SYDVKM. CDR3 size: 14 residues. Trimming cost V 7 bases and J 7 bases, with 16 bases left between them. The CDR3 loop is CASTLFNRVGELFF. The CDR3, as DNA: TGTGCCAGCACCCTATTTAATCGGGTCGGGGAGCTGTTTTTT.

This clonotype was seen repeatedly, ten times or more. The rearrangement joins TRBV20-1 to TRBJ2-3, with D possibly TRBD2 on 5 matching bases. Germline V gives CDR1 DFQATT, CDR2 SNEGSKA (reference sequence). CDR3 size: 16 residues. Trimming removed 3 bases from V and 4 bases from J, with 20 bases in between. DNA of the CDR3: TGCAGTGCTAGCTTGACCGCCGGGATCTCTTCAGATACGCAGTATTTT. It codes for CSASLTAGISSDTQYF.

The CDR3 spells CASRNRAEAFF. CDR3 in DNA: TGTGCCAGCAGGAACAGGGCTGAAGCTTTCTTT. The chain employs TRBV7-2 and TRBJ1-1; D is possibly TRBD1 (6 bases). This CDR3 comprises 11 residues. Germline CDR1 reads SGHTA; CDR2 reads FQGNSA. V was cut by 6 bases and J by 6 bases, with 8 bases left in between.